The entry that follows covers one T cell receptor (beta chain) sequence. This record belongs to a study of PD-1 blockade in classical Hodgkin lymphoma. Time point meaning: newly diagnosed, previously untreated cHL patient sample. Magnetic negative selection was used to purify CD4+ T cells from PBMCs that had been thawed. Germline CDR1 MGHRA, CDR2 YSYEKL. J gave up 4 bases and V 5 bases, and 2 bases lay outside the gene matches. The CDR3 has 13 residues. The repertoire was sequenced with immunoSEQ multiplex PCR; TCRdb's copy has only in-frame clones and lacks some. The sample consists of roughly 16,000 clones, 92% of them appearing once.

This receptor was taken from a human donor with classical Hodgkin lymphoma. The J gene is TRBJ2-5, the V gene TRBV4-1, with 9 bases aligning to TRBD1. The sample taken for sequencing was CD4+ T cells from blood. The CDR3 region has the DNA TGCGCCAGCAGCGTGGGACAGGGAGAGACCCAGTACTTC. It specifies CASSVGQGETQYF.